The entry below gives a single TCR beta chain sequence along with its context. Antigen specificity is unknown. Produced via immunoSEQ multiplex PCR; TCRdb's table is partial and in-frame only. The sample lists 140,000 to 150,000 clones; approximately 93% were seen once. Germline CDR1 reads SGHTS; CDR2 reads YDEGEE. V lost 4 bases and J lost 8, with 10 bases in between. The CDR3 runs 11 residues. The data are from a study of T cell responses to AZD1222 COVID-19 vaccine. Study findings and constraints: Dominant at 160-218 and 743-854, vaccine-associated CD4 TCRs also spanned spike.

The rearrangement joins TRBV5-8 to TRBJ2-7, with no clear D. Sequencing was performed on peripheral blood, taken after recovery from COVID-19. The TCR originated in an adult who had recovered from COVID-19. CDR3 in DNA: TGTGCCAGCAGCCCCGAGAGAAAGCAGTACTTC. Translating it yields CASSPERKQYF.